One and the same sample provided the 30 T cell receptor beta chains below, sequenced in a study of vaccination and CD4 T cells after COVID-19. Via MiXCR, TCRdb re-called the PCR reads, giving one row per CDR3 protein. The sample has roughly 19,000 distinct CDR3 sequences; around 64% are singletons. Sequencing was performed on CD4+ T cells from blood, taken after SARS-CoV-2 vaccination. Every receptor here comes from a human donor who had recovered from COVID-19.

The rearrangement joins TRBV6-1 to TRBJ1-5; 10 positions agree with TRBD1. The V gene's germline CDR1 is MNHNS and CDR2 SASEGT. Losses at the gene ends were 6 bases for V and 2 bases for J; bases not matched to a gene: 7. The CDR3 covers 16 residues. CDR3 bases: TGTGCCAGCAGACCCGGGGACAGGGGAGGCAATCAGCCCCAGCATTTT. Its translation: CASRPGDRGGNQPQHF.

The chain has TRBV30 and TRBJ1-6; D gene uncertain. This CDR3 has 15 amino acids. Trimming left V 3 bases short and J 5 bases short, with 14 bases between. Germline CDR1 GTSNPN, CDR2 SVGIG (reference sequence). CDR3 bases: TGTGCCTGGAGCCCCCTACCCGGGCATAATTCACCCCTCCACTTT. Its protein is CAWSPLPGHNSPLHF. The full variable domain, rest sourced from reference TRBV30 and TRBJ1-6, is SQTIHQWPATLVQPVGSPLSLECTVEGTSNPNLYWYRQAAGRGLQLLFYSVGIGQISSEVPQNLSASRPQDRQFILSSKKLLLSDSGFYLCAWSPLPGHNSPLHFGNGTRLTVT.

The V and J genes are TRBV20-1 and TRBJ1-6; 12 bases are a match to TRBD1. The germline gives CDR1 DFQATT, CDR2 SNEGSKA (reference sequence). J lost 8 bases, V lost 0 bases, and 14 bases had no gene match. The CDR3 contains 19 residues. CDR3 in amino acids: CSARDPGTGGFRRDSPLHF. The CDR3 DNA reads as TGCAGTGCTAGAGATCCCGGGACAGGGGGCTTTAGGAGGGATTCACCCCTCCACTTT.

This chain joins TRBV27 and TRBJ2-7, with 9 positions matching TRBD1. The germline V gene has CDR1 MNHEY and CDR2 SMNVEV (reference sequence). V lost 0 bases and J lost 6; bases outside the gene matches: 12. The CDR3 covers 17 residues. The CDR3 DNA reads as TGTGCCAGCAGTTTATCCCGACCCGGGACAGGGTCTAGCGAGCAGTACTTC. As protein: CASSLSRPGTGSSEQYF.

The chain combines TRBV3-1 with TRBJ2-7; 14 bases agree with TRBD2. Germline V gene data show CDR1 as LGHDT and CDR2 as YNNKEL (reference sequence). Trimming at V came to 4 bases and at J to 4 bases, leaving 9 bases not matched to a gene. CDR3 length equals 17 residues. The CDR3 protein is CASSPHSGTSGRYEQYF. In DNA, the CDR3 is TGTGCCAGCAGCCCCCACTCCGGGACTAGCGGGAGATACGAGCAGTACTTC.

The J gene is TRBJ1-5, the V gene TRBV20-1; a possible D gene is TRBD1 (6 bases). CDR1 DFQATT and CDR2 SNEGSKA come from the germline V gene (reference sequence). V was trimmed by 0 bases and J by 6 bases, leaving 18 bases between them. This CDR3 contains 16 residues. The CDR3 sequence is CSARDSWRGDAQPQHF. The CDR3 DNA follows: TGCAGTGCTAGAGATTCGTGGAGGGGGGACGCTCAGCCCCAGCATTTT.

This rearrangement joins TRBV2 to TRBJ2-3; no clear D gene. This CDR3 region has 15 residues. CDR1 is SNHLY, CDR2 FYNNEI, per germline. V lost 0 bases, J lost 4 bases, and 11 bases lay in between. CDR3 loop: CASSEALPRSDTQYF. DNA of the CDR3: TGTGCCAGCAGTGAAGCGCTTCCGAGGTCAGATACGCAGTATTTT.

This clonotype has only a few counts. The chain joins TRBV27 to TRBJ1-2; possible D gene TRBD1, 5 bases. The CDR3 has 14 amino acids. The V gene lost 4 bases and the J gene lost 3 bases, with 12 bases spanning the gap. Per germline, CDR1 MNHEY and CDR2 SMNVEV (reference sequence). As DNA, the CDR3 is TGTGCCAGCAGTTCTTATCAGGGCTACTATGGCTACACCTTC. It encodes CASSSYQGYYGYTF.

This clonotype was seen a handful of times. This chain connects TRBV20-1 to TRBJ2-3; TRBD2 aligns across 9 bases. Germline lookup yields CDR1 DFQATT and CDR2 SNEGSKA (reference sequence). With 6 bases clipped from V and 6 bases from J, the junction kept 13 bases outside the gene matches. CDR3 length equals 15 residues. The CDR3: CSAKRLAGVGDTQYF. CDR3 bases: TGCAGTGCCAAACGGTTAGCGGGAGTAGGGGATACGCAGTATTTT.

V gene TRBV5-8 combines with J gene TRBJ2-7; 10 bases are a match to TRBD2. The CDR3 is 12 amino acids. The germline CDR1 and CDR2 sequences are SGHTS and YDEGEE. The CDR3 coding sequence is TGTGCGTCAGCGGGAGGGGACTACGAGCAGTACTTC. Its translation is CASAGGDYEQYF.

This clonotype was counted between two and nine times. This chain joins TRBV6-1 and TRBJ2-7; 12 bases match TRBD1. The CDR3 has 14 residues. Germline loops: CDR1 MNHNS, CDR2 SASEGT. With 6 bases clipped from V and 6 bases from J, the junction kept 6 bases outside the gene matches. The CDR3 nucleotides are TGTGCCAGCAGGCCGGGACAGGGGGCTGTCGAGCAGTACTTC. This translates into CASRPGQGAVEQYF.

J is TRBJ1-6 and V is TRBV7-3; the D gene is possibly TRBD1 (6 bases). CDR1 is SGHTA and CDR2 is FQGTGA in the germline V gene. Between the trimmed V and J ends, which lost 5 bases and 13 bases, there was a span of 15 bases. This CDR3 contains 13 residues. Here the CDR3 reads CASSRAQGLPLHF. CDR3 in DNA: TGTGCCAGCAGCCGGGCACAGGGTTTGCCCCTCCACTTT.

The chain links TRBV24-1 to TRBJ1-1, with 7 bases lining up with TRBD1. Germline values: CDR1 KGHDR, CDR2 SFDVKD. This CDR3 region has 15 residues. With V trimmed by 4 bases and J by 0 bases, 4 bases remained unmatched. CDR3 region: CATSDPDRLNTEAFF. In DNA, the CDR3 is TGTGCCACCAGTGACCCGGACAGGTTGAACACTGAAGCTTTCTTT.

V and J are TRBV20-1 and TRBJ2-1, with 9 bases identical to TRBD2. V was pared by 1 base and J by 0 bases, with 7 bases of the junction left unmatched. Per germline, CDR1 DFQATT and CDR2 SNEGSKA (reference sequence). This CDR3 region has 17 residues. CDR3 amino acids: CSARGPSGTPSYNEQFF. In DNA form, the CDR3 reads TGCAGTGCTAGAGGGCCTAGCGGGACCCCCTCCTACAATGAGCAGTTCTTC.

V and J are TRBV7-3 and TRBJ2-7; 10 nucleotides match TRBD1. The CDR3 consists of 16 residues. The V segment lost 6 bases and the J segment 5 bases; nucleotides outside the gene matches: 13. Germline-derived CDR1 and CDR2 are SGHTA and FQGTGA. This chain's CDR3 is CASRPRRTGGLNEQYF. DNA of the CDR3: TGTGCCAGCAGGCCTCGTCGGACAGGGGGACTTAACGAGCAGTACTTC. The whole variable domain, remainder taken from reference TRBV7-3 and TRBJ2-7, is GAGVSQTPSNKVTEKGKYVELRCDPISGHTALYWYRQSLGQGPEFLIYFQGTGAADDSGLPNDRFFAVRPEGSVSTLKIQRTERGDSAVYLCASRPRRTGGLNEQYFGPGTRLTVT.

This chain connects TRBV20-1 to TRBJ2-7; 11 bases line up with TRBD1. The junction had 4 bases not matched to a gene; V was cut back by 0 bases and J by 3 bases. This CDR3 has 15 residues. Germline CDR1 is DFQATT and CDR2 is SNEGSKA (reference sequence). CDR3 bases: TGCAGTGCTAGAGACTCCGGGACAGGGGGCTACGAGCAGTACTTC. Translation gives CSARDSGTGGYEQYF.

This clonotype was counted only a few times. The gene calls are TRBV6-1 and TRBJ2-5; 7 positions match TRBD2. Germline V CDR1 and CDR2: MNHNS, SASEGT. There are 13 residues in the CDR3. Losses at the gene ends were 8 bases for V and 2 bases for J; bases not matched to a gene: 5. The CDR3 bases are TGTGCCAGCGGCGGGAGAGGTCAAGAGACCCAGTACTTC. Its protein product is CASGGRGQETQYF.

J is TRBJ1-6 and V is TRBV28, with 7 bases that match TRBD1. Germline values: CDR1 MDHEN, CDR2 SYDVKM. Trimming cost V 6 bases and J 10 bases; bases outside gene matches: 9. This CDR3 is 14 amino acids long. The DNA of the CDR3 is TGTGCCAGCAGCTCCGGGACAGAGGGGTCACCCCTCCACTTT. This gives the protein CASSSGTEGSPLHF.

The table lists this clonotype with a few counts. The chain carries TRBV19 and TRBJ2-3; 7 bases fit TRBD1. This CDR3 has 15 amino acids. The germline V gene encodes CDR1 LNHDA and CDR2 SQIVND (reference sequence). Trimming cost V 6 bases and J 0 bases; bases outside gene matches: 6. CDR3 region: CASRRQGSSTDTQYF. As DNA, the CDR3 is TGTGCCAGTAGACGACAGGGCAGTAGCACAGATACGCAGTATTTT.

The genes are TRBV2 and TRBJ2-6; D remains unclear. V was trimmed by 4 bases and J by 5 bases, leaving 9 bases between them. Germline loops: CDR1 SNHLY, CDR2 FYNNEI. This CDR3 comprises 14 residues. The CDR3 sequence is CASSGATWANVLTF. The DNA for the CDR3 is TGTGCCAGCAGTGGGGCGACTTGGGCCAACGTCCTGACTTTC.

The table lists this clonotype with a few counts. The rearrangement links TRBV24-1 to TRBJ1-5; D unresolved. With 7 bases removed from V and 7 bases from J, the gap between germline ends came to 10 bases. The CDR3 length is 12 residues. CDR1 is KGHDR, CDR2 SFDVKD, per germline. Written as DNA, the CDR3 is TGTGCCACCAGCTTAGGGCACCAGCCCCAGCATTTT. It specifies CATSLGHQPQHF.

The genes are TRBV6-1 and TRBJ1-5; no firm D call. Per germline, CDR1 MNHNS and CDR2 SASEGT. Trimming pared 0 bases from V and 1 base from J, leaving 7 bases between. The CDR3 loop spans 15 amino acids. The CDR3 is CASSEAGGSNQPQHF. The CDR3 DNA follows: TGTGCCAGCAGTGAAGCGGGTGGCAGCAATCAGCCCCAGCATTTT.

The J gene is TRBJ2-7, the V gene TRBV28; the D call may be TRBD1 or TRBD2 (5 bases each). This CDR3 has 14 amino acids. With 3 bases removed from V and 3 bases from J, the gap between germline ends came to 12 bases. The V gene's germline CDR1 is MDHEN and CDR2 SYDVKM. The CDR3: CASSFSGAIYEQYF. The CDR3 DNA is TGTGCCAGCAGTTTTTCCGGGGCGATCTACGAGCAGTACTTC.

This clonotype was observed a handful of times. The chain links TRBV6-1 to TRBJ2-3; tentatively, D is TRBD1 or TRBD2 (6 bases each). This CDR3 spans 13 amino acids. Deletions cut 8 bases from V and 5 bases from J, with 14 bases between. Germline V CDR1 and CDR2: MNHNS, SASEGT. For the CDR3, the DNA is TGTGCCAGCCGGAGGGGGTCGGGAGATACGCAGTATTTT. Translation: CASRRGSGDTQYF.

This clonotype was counted between two and nine times. This chain connects TRBV5-4 to TRBJ2-5; TRBD2 matches at 10 bases. Germline lookup yields CDR1 SGHNT and CDR2 YYREEE (reference sequence). V trimming: 4 bases; J trimming: 4 bases; junction bases outside the gene matches: 7. The CDR3 extends over 15 amino acids. CDR3 coding DNA: TGTGCCAGCAGCACGGGACTAGCGACGTCAGAGACCCAGTACTTC. This encodes CASSTGLATSETQYF. Complete variable domain (other parts from reference TRBV5-4 and TRBJ2-5): ETGVTQSPTHLIKTRGQQVTLRCSSQSGHNTVSWYQQALGQGPQFIFQYYREEENGRGNFPPRFSGLQFPNYSSELNVNALELDDSALYLCASSTGLATSETQYFGPGTRLLVL.

J is TRBJ2-7 and V is TRBV18; 9 bases are shared with TRBD1. This CDR3 is built from 15 residues. Germline-derived CDR1 and CDR2 are KGHSH and LQKENI. Trimming at V came to 5 bases and at J to 3 bases, leaving 8 bases not matched to a gene. For the CDR3, the DNA is TGTGCCAGCTCAGAGGGACAGGGAAGGGTCTACGAGCAGTACTTC. It is translated as CASSEGQGRVYEQYF.

This clonotype was picked up a small number of times. The CDR3 DNA follows: TGTGCCAGCAGTTACCTATACGGTCTTATGGGGAGGAACACTGAAGCTTTCTTT. As protein: CASSYLYGLMGRNTEAFF. This sequence joins TRBV6-5 and TRBJ1-1; D call uncertain. The V and J ends lost 2 bases and 1 base respectively, with 20 bases between them. The germline V gene encodes CDR1 MNHEY and CDR2 SVGAGI. The CDR3 is made up of 18 amino acids.

This rearrangement joins TRBV30 to TRBJ1-2; the match to TRBD1 covers 8 bases. The junction had 5 bases not matched to a gene; V was cut back by 1 base and J by 4 bases. The CDR3 extends over 14 amino acids. CDR1 GTSNPN and CDR2 SVGIG come from the germline V gene (reference sequence). CDR3 residues: CAWSATGGLYGYTF. CDR3 sequence (DNA): TGTGCCTGGAGTGCCACAGGGGGGCTCTATGGCTACACCTTC.

This sequence joins TRBV2 and TRBJ2-4; the match to TRBD2 covers 15 bases. Germline V gene lookup returns CDR1 SNHLY and CDR2 FYNNEI. The CDR3 totals 15 residues. V dropped 11 bases and J dropped 6; count of bases not matched to a gene: 8. The CDR3 coding sequence is TGTGCCGGTGGACTAGCGGGAGGGCCGGGAAACATTCAGTACTTC. It translates to CAGGLAGGPGNIQYF. The full variable domain, in which reference TRBV2 and TRBJ2-4 provide the parts outside the CDR3, is EPEVTQTPSHQVTQMGQEVILRCVPISNHLYFYWYRQILGQKVEFLVSFYNNEISEKSEIFDDQFSVERPDGSNFTLKIRSTKLEDSAMYFCAGGLAGGPGNIQYFGAGTRLSVL.

This clonotype was picked up a small number of times. The chain links TRBV19 to TRBJ1-5, with 9 nucleotides matching TRBD1. Germline V gene sequence: CDR1 LNHDA, CDR2 SQIVND (reference sequence). V shed 5 bases and J 2 bases; nucleotides not matched to a gene: 7. The CDR3 runs 16 residues. CDR3 DNA sequence: TGTGCCAGTAGTGACAGGGGGAACGACGGCAATCAGCCCCAGCATTTT. It specifies CASSDRGNDGNQPQHF.